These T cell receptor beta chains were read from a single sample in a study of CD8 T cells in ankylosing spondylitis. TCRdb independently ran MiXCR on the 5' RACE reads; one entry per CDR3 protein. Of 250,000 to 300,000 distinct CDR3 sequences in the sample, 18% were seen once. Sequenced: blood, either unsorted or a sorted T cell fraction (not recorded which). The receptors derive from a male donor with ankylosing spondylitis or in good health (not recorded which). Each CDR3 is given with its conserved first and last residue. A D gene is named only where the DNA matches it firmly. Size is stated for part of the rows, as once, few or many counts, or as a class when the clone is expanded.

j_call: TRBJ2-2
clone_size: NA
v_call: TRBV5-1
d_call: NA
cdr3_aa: CASSLGGKHTGELFF
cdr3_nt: TGCGCCAGCAGCTTGGGCGGGAAGCACACCGGGGAGCTGTTTTTT

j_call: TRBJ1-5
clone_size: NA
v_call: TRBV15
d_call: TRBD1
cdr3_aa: CATSKGQDIYSNQPQHF
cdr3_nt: TGTGCCACCAGCAAAGGACAGGACATTTATAGCAATCAGCCCCAGCATTTT

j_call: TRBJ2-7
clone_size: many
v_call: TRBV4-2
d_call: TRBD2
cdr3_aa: CASSQERGTSGSSVDEQYF
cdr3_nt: TGTGCCAGCAGCCAAGAGAGAGGGACTAGCGGGAGTTCGGTAGACGAGCAGTACTTC

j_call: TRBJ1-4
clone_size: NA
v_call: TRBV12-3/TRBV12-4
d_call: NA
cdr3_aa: CASSLLSVNEKLFF
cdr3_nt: TGTGCCAGCAGTTTATTATCGGTTAATGAAAAACTGTTTTTT

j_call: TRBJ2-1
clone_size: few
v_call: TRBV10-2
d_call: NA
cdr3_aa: CASSPQGPNYNEQFF
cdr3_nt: TGCGCCAGCAGCCCGCAAGGACCCAACTACAATGAGCAGTTCTTC

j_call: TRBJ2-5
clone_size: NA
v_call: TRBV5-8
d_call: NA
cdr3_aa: CASISCDQETQYF
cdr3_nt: TGTGCCAGCATAAGTTGCGACCAAGAGACCCAGTACTTC

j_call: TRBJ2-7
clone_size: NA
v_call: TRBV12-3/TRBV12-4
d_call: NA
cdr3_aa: CASSLGPGAYEQYF
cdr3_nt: TGTGCCAGCAGTTTAGGTCCAGGGGCCTACGAGCAGTACTTC

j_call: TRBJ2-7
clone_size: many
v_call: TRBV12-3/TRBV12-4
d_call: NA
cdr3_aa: CASSFGAGEQYF
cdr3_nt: TGTGCCAGCAGTTTTGGTGCAGGCGAGCAGTACTTC

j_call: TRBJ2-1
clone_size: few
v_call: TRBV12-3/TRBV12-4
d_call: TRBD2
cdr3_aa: CASSSGGTSGEFF
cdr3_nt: TGTGCCAGCAGTTCCGGGGGGACTAGCGGGGAGTTCTTC

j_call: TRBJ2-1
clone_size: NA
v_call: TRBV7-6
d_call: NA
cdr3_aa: CASGAGYEQFF
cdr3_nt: TGTGCCAGCGGCGCCGGATATGAGCAGTTCTTC

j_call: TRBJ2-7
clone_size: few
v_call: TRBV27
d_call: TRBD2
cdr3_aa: CASSHRGGSYEQYF
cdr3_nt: TGTGCCAGCAGTCATAGGGGCGGGAGCTACGAGCAGTACTTC

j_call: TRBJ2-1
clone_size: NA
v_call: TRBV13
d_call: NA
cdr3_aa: CASSPGSDEQFF
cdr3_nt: TGTGCCAGCAGCCCCGGTAGCGATGAGCAGTTCTTC

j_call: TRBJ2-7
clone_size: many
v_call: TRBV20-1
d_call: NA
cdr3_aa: CSVRAPGSDYEQYF
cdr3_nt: TGCAGTGTTAGGGCCCCAGGGAGCGACTACGAGCAGTACTTC

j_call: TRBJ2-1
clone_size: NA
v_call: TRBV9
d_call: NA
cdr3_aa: CASSVVAELYNEQFF
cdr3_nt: TGTGCCAGCAGCGTAGTAGCGGAGCTCTACAATGAGCAGTTCTTC

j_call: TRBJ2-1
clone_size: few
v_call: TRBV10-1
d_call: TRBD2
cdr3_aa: CASSDLAGYSADEQFF
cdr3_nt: TGCGCCAGCAGTGATCTAGCGGGGTACTCGGCGGATGAGCAGTTCTTC

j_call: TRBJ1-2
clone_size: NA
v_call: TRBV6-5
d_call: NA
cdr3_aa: CASSFFGGNYGYTF
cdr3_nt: TGTGCCAGCAGTTTTTTTGGGGGGAACTATGGCTACACCTTC

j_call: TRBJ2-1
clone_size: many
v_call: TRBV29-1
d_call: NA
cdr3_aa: CSVEEPYVNEQFF
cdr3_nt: TGCAGCGTTGAAGAGCCGTACGTGAATGAGCAGTTCTTC

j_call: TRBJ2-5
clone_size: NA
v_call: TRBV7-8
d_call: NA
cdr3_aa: CASSFARQTLQETQYF
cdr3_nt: TGTGCCAGCAGCTTCGCCCGACAGACGCTCCAAGAGACCCAGTACTTC

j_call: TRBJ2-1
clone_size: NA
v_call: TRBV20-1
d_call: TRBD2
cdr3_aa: CSARSGTSGRYEQFF
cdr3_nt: TGCAGTGCTAGGTCCGGGACTAGCGGGAGGTATGAGCAGTTCTTC

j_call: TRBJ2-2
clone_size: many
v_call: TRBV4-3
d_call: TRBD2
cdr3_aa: CASSQDLAGEAGELFF
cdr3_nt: TGCGCCAGCAGCCAAGACCTAGCGGGAGAAGCCGGGGAGCTGTTTTTT

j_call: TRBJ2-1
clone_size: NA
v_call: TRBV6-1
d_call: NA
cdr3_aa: CASSEVEGNEQFF
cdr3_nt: TGTGCCAGCAGTGAAGTAGAGGGGAATGAGCAGTTCTTC

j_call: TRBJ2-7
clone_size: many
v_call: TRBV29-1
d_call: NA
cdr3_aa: CSAVGGLGLEQYF
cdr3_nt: TGCAGCGCCGTTGGGGGGCTGGGGCTCGAGCAGTACTTC

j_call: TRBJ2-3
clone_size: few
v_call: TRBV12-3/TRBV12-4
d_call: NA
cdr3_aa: CASSLEGTSHTDTQYF
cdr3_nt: TGTGCCAGCAGTTTAGAAGGGACGTCCCACACAGATACGCAGTATTTT

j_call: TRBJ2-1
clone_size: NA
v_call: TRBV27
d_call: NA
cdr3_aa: CACSVGGGAYNEQFF
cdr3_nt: TGTGCCTGCAGCGTGGGTGGGGGCGCCTACAATGAGCAGTTCTTC

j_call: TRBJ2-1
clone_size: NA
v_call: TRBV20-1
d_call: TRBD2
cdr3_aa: CSASVLAGVVNEQFF
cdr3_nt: TGCAGTGCTAGCGTCCTAGCGGGAGTGGTGAATGAGCAGTTCTTC

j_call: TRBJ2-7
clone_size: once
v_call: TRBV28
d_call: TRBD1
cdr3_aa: CASSSTGDPKPYEQYF
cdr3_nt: TGTGCCAGCAGTTCGACAGGGGACCCTAAACCGTACGAGCAGTACTTC

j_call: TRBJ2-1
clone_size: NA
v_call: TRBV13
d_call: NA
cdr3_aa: CASSPERSPLYNEQFF
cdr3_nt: TGTGCCAGCAGCCCCGAAAGGTCCCCGCTCTACAATGAGCAGTTCTTC

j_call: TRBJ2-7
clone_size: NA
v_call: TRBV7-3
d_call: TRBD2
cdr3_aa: CASSHPRGAYEQYF
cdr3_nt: TGTGCCAGCAGCCATCCACGGGGGGCCTACGAGCAGTACTTC

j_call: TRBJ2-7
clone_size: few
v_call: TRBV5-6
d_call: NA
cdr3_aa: CASSLALAGSYEQYF
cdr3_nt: TGTGCCAGCAGCTTGGCCTTGGCAGGTTCGTACGAGCAGTACTTC

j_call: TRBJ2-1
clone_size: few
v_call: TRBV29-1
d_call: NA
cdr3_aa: CSVKASERYNEQFF
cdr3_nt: TGCAGCGTGAAGGCTAGCGAGCGCTACAATGAGCAGTTCTTC

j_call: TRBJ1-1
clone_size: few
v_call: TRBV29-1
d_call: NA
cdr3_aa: CSGAGGNTEAFF
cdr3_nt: TGCAGCGGCGCGGGAGGAAACACTGAAGCTTTCTTT

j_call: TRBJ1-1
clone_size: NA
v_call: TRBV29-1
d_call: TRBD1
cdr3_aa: CSVPDRGEGFTEAFF
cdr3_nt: TGCAGCGTTCCGGACAGGGGGGAAGGGTTCACTGAAGCTTTCTTT

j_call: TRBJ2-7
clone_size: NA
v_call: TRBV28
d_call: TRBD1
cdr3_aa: CASIRQGTYEQYF
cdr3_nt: TGTGCCAGCATCCGACAGGGGACCTACGAGCAGTACTTC

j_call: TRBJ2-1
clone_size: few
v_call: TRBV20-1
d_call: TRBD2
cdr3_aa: CSAPESTSGRSSYNEQFF
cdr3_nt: TGCAGTGCCCCCGAGTCTACCAGCGGGAGGAGCTCCTACAATGAGCAGTTCTTC

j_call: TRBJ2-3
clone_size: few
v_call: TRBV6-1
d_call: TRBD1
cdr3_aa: CASSLTGWGITDTQYF
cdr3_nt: TGTGCCAGCAGCCTGACAGGGTGGGGAATCACAGATACGCAGTATTTT

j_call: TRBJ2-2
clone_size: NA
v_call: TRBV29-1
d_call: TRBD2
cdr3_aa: CSVNSGTGTGELFF
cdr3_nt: TGCAGCGTTAATAGCGGGACGGGGACCGGGGAGCTGTTTTTT

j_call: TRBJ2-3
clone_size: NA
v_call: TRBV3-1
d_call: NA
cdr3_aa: CASSQPRGSISTDTQYF
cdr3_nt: TGTGCCAGCAGCCAGCCTCGGGGAAGTATTAGCACAGATACGCAGTATTTT

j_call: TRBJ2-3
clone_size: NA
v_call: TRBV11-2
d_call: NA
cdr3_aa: CASSLSLIARYGTDTQYF
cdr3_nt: TGTGCCAGCAGCCTAAGTTTAATAGCGCGCTATGGCACAGATACGCAGTATTTT

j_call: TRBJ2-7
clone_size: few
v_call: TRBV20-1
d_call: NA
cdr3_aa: CSARVEGGYEQYF
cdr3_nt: TGCAGTGCTAGAGTGGAGGGAGGCTACGAGCAGTACTTC

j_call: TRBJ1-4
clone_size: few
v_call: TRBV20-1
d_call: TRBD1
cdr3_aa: CMTGDLYEKLFF
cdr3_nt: TGCATGACAGGGGATCTTTATGAAAAACTGTTTTTT

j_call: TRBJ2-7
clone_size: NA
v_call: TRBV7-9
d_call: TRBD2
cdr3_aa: CASSQLAEVTYEQYF
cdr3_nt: TGTGCCAGCAGCCAACTAGCGGAGGTCACCTACGAGCAGTACTTC

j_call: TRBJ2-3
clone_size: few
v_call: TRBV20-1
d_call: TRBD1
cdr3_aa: CSASDRDRADTQYF
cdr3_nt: TGCAGTGCGAGCGATCGGGACAGGGCTGATACGCAGTATTTT

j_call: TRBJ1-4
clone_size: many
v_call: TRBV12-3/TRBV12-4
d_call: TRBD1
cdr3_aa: CASSAGTGVSNEKLFF
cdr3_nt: TGTGCCAGCAGTGCCGGGACAGGGGTTTCTAATGAAAAACTGTTTTTT

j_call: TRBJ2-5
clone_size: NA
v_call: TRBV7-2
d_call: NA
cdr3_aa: CASSLWGYGETQYF
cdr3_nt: TGTGCCAGCAGCTTATGGGGGTATGGAGAGACCCAGTACTTC